This T cell receptor (beta chain) derives from a study of preoperative IRX-2 immunotherapy in early breast cancer. Stated treatment: preoperative locoregional IRX-2 cytokine immunotherapy. This phase Ib study tested locoregional IRX-2 cytokine immunotherapy given before surgery. Generated by immunoSEQ multiplex PCR, the TCRdb table keeps only in-frame clones and is missing some. Here the sample spans tens of thousands of clones, 90% to 95% being singletons. This CDR3 is 14 amino acids long. V was pared by 5 bases and J by 4 bases, with 13 bases between. Germline CDR1 reads SGHRS; CDR2 reads YFSETQ. The chain carries TRBV5-1 and TRBJ2-1; possibly TRBD1 for D (6 bases). The specimen was obtained from a patient treated with IRX-2 immunotherapy. The receptor was isolated from a human donor with breast cancer. CDR3 sequence: CASSLSTGYNEQFF. The CDR3 region has the DNA TGCGCCAGCAGTTTGTCCACAGGGTACAATGAGCAGTTCTTC.